The rows below give T cell receptor beta chains drawn from one sample of a study of blood T cell repertoires in COVID-19. Method: immunoSEQ multiplex PCR; TCRdb's copy keeps in-frame clones and lacks some. Among 65,000 to 95,000 clones, over 65% were seen once, and the ten largest hold 5.7%. Sequencing input: peripheral blood. The origin of the receptors is a man aged 50-59 years with active or convalescent COVID-19. Each CDR3 is given with its conserved first and last residue. Fields, in order: D gene, J gene, CDR3 length, V gene, clone size, CDR3 protein, CDR3 DNA. A D gene is named only where the DNA matches it firmly. The size field is filled for only some rows; it gives once, few, many or a size class.

>.|TRBJ1-1|18|TRBV4-3|.
CASSQEGRSVIGNTEAFF
TGCGCCAGCAGTCAAGAGGGGAGGAGCGTGATTGGGAACACTGAAGCTTTCTTT
>.|TRBJ2-1|15|TRBV3-1/TRBV3-2|.
CASSQEGAGWNEQFF
TGTGCCAGCAGCCAAGAAGGGGCGGGGTGGAATGAGCAGTTCTTC
>TRBD1|TRBJ1-3|14|TRBV18|few
CASSADRAGNTIYF
TGTGCCAGCTCAGCGGACAGGGCTGGAAACACCATATATTTT
>TRBD1|TRBJ1-2|16|TRBV14|.
CASSQSITGVYYGYTF
TGTGCCAGCAGCCAAAGTATCACAGGGGTTTACTATGGCTACACCTTC
>.|TRBJ1-2|15|TRBV7-2|.
CASSLGQSNLYGYTF
TGTGCCAGCAGCTTAGGACAGTCCAACCTCTATGGCTACACCTTC
>.|TRBJ2-2|14|TRBV19|.
CASSWGLRTGELFF
TGTGCCAGTAGTTGGGGACTTCGGACCGGGGAGCTGTTTTTT
>TRBD2|TRBJ2-3|14|TRBV5-6|.
CASRPGLGGDTQYF
TGTGCCAGCCGACCGGGACTAGGGGGGGATACGCAGTATTTT
>.|TRBJ1-1|13|TRBV6-2/TRBV6-3|.
CASSWGGTNEAFF
TGTGCCAGCAGTTGGGGGGGGACAAATGAAGCTTTCTTT
>TRBD1|TRBJ1-2|16|TRBV7-8|.
CASSLDRAGDLQGYTF
TGTGCCAGCAGCTTGGACAGGGCCGGGGACCTTCAGGGCTACACCTTC
>TRBD1|TRBJ1-2|16|TRBV19|.
CASSDPRRTGLTGYTF
TGTGCCAGTAGTGATCCCCGGAGGACAGGGCTAACCGGCTACACCTTC
>.|TRBJ1-4|15|TRBV2|.
CASKSGGARNEKLFF
TGTGCCAGTAAAAGTGGAGGGGCGCGGAATGAAAAACTGTTTTTT
>.|TRBJ2-3|14|TRBV10-1|.
CASSDGPGTDTQYF
TGCGCCAGCAGTGATGGCCCCGGCACAGATACGCAGTATTTT
>.|TRBJ2-1|13|TRBV11-2|once
CASSLGEANEQFF
TGTGCCAGCAGCTTAGGAGAGGCCAATGAGCAGTTCTTC
>TRBD1|TRBJ2-3|15|TRBV5-1|.
CASSLDRGQSDTQYF
TGCGCCAGCAGCTTGGACAGGGGGCAGTCAGATACGCAGTATTTT
>.|TRBJ1-4|15|TRBV7-6|once
CASSLGTGFNEKLFF
TGTGCCAGCAGCTTAGGAACAGGGTTTAATGAAAAACTGTTTTTT
>TRBD1|TRBJ2-7|14|TRBV3-1/TRBV3-2|.
CASSPGQGPYEQYF
TGTGCCAGCAGCCCTGGACAGGGCCCCTACGAGCAGTACTTC
>TRBD1|TRBJ1-3|18|TRBV12-5|.
CASGPSGTALLSGNTIYF
TGTGCTAGTGGTCCCTCCGGGACAGCCTTACTCTCTGGAAACACCATATATTTT
>.|TRBJ2-5|15|TRBV9|.
CASSVAPTGSGTQYF
TGTGCCAGCAGCGTAGCCCCCACAGGGTCGGGGACCCAGTACTTC
>.|TRBJ2-7|13|TRBV12-3/TRBV12-4|.
CAVSTSNSYEQYF
TGTGCCGTTAGTACCTCGAACTCCTACGAGCAGTACTTC
>TRBD1|TRBJ1-1|14|TRBV19|.
CASSQTGKGSEAFF
TGTGCCAGTAGTCAGACAGGGAAAGGTTCTGAAGCTTTCTTT
>.|TRBJ2-7|16|TRBV11-2|once
CASSPLPTALSYEQYF
TGTGCCAGCAGCCCGCTACCGACAGCCCTCTCCTACGAGCAGTACTTC
>.|TRBJ1-2|13|TRBV9|.
CASSVGEEGGYTF
TGTGCCAGCAGCGTAGGCGAGGAGGGAGGCTACACCTTC
>TRBD1|TRBJ1-2|13|TRBV7-2|few
CASSPGQGYGYTF
TGTGCCAGCAGCCCGGGACAGGGCTATGGCTACACCTTC
>TRBD1|TRBJ1-1|15|TRBV4-1|medium-sized
CASSQGDRLDTEAFF
TGCGCCAGCAGCCAAGGGGACAGGCTTGATACTGAAGCTTTCTTT
>.|TRBJ1-1|15|TRBV5-1|.
CASSLNVGGDTEAFF
TGCGCCAGCAGCTTGAATGTGGGAGGAGACACTGAAGCTTTCTTT
>.|TRBJ2-7|12|TRBV5-1|.
CASSEQAYEQYF
TGCGCCAGCTCAGAACAGGCCTACGAGCAGTACTTC
>.|TRBJ1-1|16|TRBV27|.
CASSPLGHLDGAEAFF
TGTGCCAGCAGTCCCTTGGGACACCTCGATGGAGCTGAAGCTTTCTTT
>TRBD1|TRBJ1-2|13|TRBV7-3|.
CASSLDRGAGYTF
TGTGCCAGCAGCTTGGACAGGGGAGCTGGCTACACCTTC
>TRBD2|TRBJ2-2|13|TRBV12-3/TRBV12-4|once
CASSRGLTGELFF
TGTGCCAGCAGTCGGGGACTAACCGGGGAGCTGTTTTTT
>.|TRBJ2-2|13|TRBV2|.
CASAQDDTGELFF
TGTGCCAGCGCACAGGATGACACCGGGGAGCTGTTTTTT
>.|TRBJ1-1|16|TRBV5-4|.
CASSPGSPARNTEAFF
TGTGCCAGCAGCCCCGGGTCTCCGGCCCGGAACACTGAAGCTTTCTTT